Below are 20 T cell receptor beta chains sequenced from a single sample in a study of graft-versus-host responses after intestinal transplantation. The table came from immunoSEQ multiplex PCR; TCRdb's copy has only in-frame clones and leaves some out. Of tens of thousands of clones listed, roughly 89% are singletons. This specimen was PBMCs, taken 300 to 320 days after intestinal transplant. Every receptor here comes from a human patient who received an intestinal transplant, so some T cells may come from the graft donor.

The chain recombines TRBV6-4 with TRBJ2-3, with 9 bases matching TRBD1. The CDR3 is 14 residues long. The germline gives CDR1 MRHNA, CDR2 SNTAGT. The V segment lost 6 bases and the J segment 0 bases; nucleotides outside the gene matches: 1. The DNA of the CDR3 is TGTGCCAGCAGACAGGGGGCTAGCACAGATACGCAGTATTTT. Translating gives CASRQGASTDTQYF.

This clone showed up just once. This rearrangement joins TRBV18 to TRBJ1-2; D perhaps matches TRBD1 (6 bases). V gave up 0 bases and J gave up 8 bases, with 7 bases separating them. The germline V gene encodes CDR1 KGHSH and CDR2 LQKENI. The CDR3 covers 12 residues. CDR3 coding DNA: TGTGCCAGCTCACCACCGGGGGGCGGCTACACCTTC. Its protein is CASSPPGGGYTF.

This clone was detected only once. The gene calls are TRBV5-1 and TRBJ1-2; D uncertain. CDR1 is SGHRS, CDR2 YFSETQ, per germline. This CDR3 has 14 residues. V lost 0 bases to trimming and J lost 2 bases, with 8 bases between them. CDR3 DNA: TGCGCCAGCAGCTTGGAGGCCAGGAACTATGGCTACACCTTC. Amino acids: CASSLEARNYGYTF.

The rearrangement uses TRBV5-5 and TRBJ2-5, with a weak D call TRBD2 (6 bases). Germline V gene data show CDR1 as SGHKS and CDR2 as YYEKEE (reference sequence). The CDR3 extends over 13 amino acids. V was pared by 3 bases and J by 5 bases, with 11 bases between. CDR3 nucleotides: TGTGCCAGCAGCTCGGGGACTTGGGAGACCCAGTACTTC. It encodes CASSSGTWETQYF.

The chain carries TRBV9 and TRBJ2-3; 11 positions match TRBD2. Germline V CDR1 and CDR2: SGDLS, YYNGEE. Losses at the gene ends were 0 bases for V and 0 bases for J; bases not matched to a gene: 9. CDR3 size: 19 residues. CDR3 DNA sequence: TGTGCCAGCAGCGTAGGCCCTAGCGGGAGGCCCTCTAGCACAGATACGCAGTATTTT. Protein: CASSVGPSGRPSSTDTQYF.

This clone was seen a single time. This chain uses TRBV6-4 with TRBJ1-1; TRBD1 might be the D (5 bases). Germline V gene data show CDR1 as MRHNA and CDR2 as SNTAGT. The germline V and J ends were trimmed by 0 bases and 5 bases, with 13 bases remaining between them. The CDR3 loop spans 15 amino acids. CDR3 in DNA: TGTGCCAGCAGTGACTCCCCGGGCCCAGGGACTGAAGCTTTCTTT. It codes for CASSDSPGPGTEAFF.

The CDR3 spells CASVWGPGGNTIYF. CDR3 nucleotides: TGTGCCAGCGTCTGGGGGCCCGGAGGAAACACCATATATTTT. The genes are TRBV6-5 and TRBJ1-3; D is possibly TRBD1 (6 bases). With 8 bases removed from V and 4 bases from J, the gap between germline ends came to 15 bases. This CDR3 has 14 residues. Germline CDR1 reads MNHEY; CDR2 reads SVGAGI.

The chain uses TRBV15 and TRBJ1-2; D perhaps matches TRBD1 (5 bases). V shed 0 bases and J shed 5 bases, with 13 bases lying between them. The germline gives CDR1 LNHNV, CDR2 YYDKDF (reference sequence). The CDR3 has 15 amino acids. CDR3 sequence reads: CATSRDRAGTYGYTF. CDR3 sequence (DNA): TGTGCCACCAGCAGAGATCGGGCAGGGACTTATGGCTACACCTTC.

The genes are TRBV30 and TRBJ2-4, with a possible D match to TRBD2 (5 bases). Germline-derived CDR1 and CDR2 are GTSNPN and SVGIG (reference sequence). V dropped 4 bases and J dropped 0 bases, with 7 bases sitting between them. The CDR3 runs to 13 residues. CDR3 residues: CAWIGIAKNIQYF. For the CDR3, the DNA is TGTGCCTGGATCGGGATAGCCAAAAACATTCAGTACTTC.

The rearrangement joins TRBV29-1 to TRBJ1-1; D unresolved. Trimming took off 7 bases at V and 2 bases at J, with 20 bases between the two ends. The germline gives CDR1 SQVTM, CDR2 ANQGSEA. This CDR3 is 15 amino acids long. CDR3 sequence: CSADLPFGINTEAFF. The CDR3 nucleotides are TGCAGCGCCGACCTTCCCTTCGGGATAAACACTGAAGCTTTCTTT.

V usage is TRBV28 and J usage is TRBJ2-7, with 8 bases identical to TRBD2. J lost 4 bases, V lost 11 bases, and 13 bases had no gene match. The CDR3 has 14 residues. Germline V gene sequence: CDR1 MDHEN, CDR2 SYDVKM. The CDR3 region has the DNA TGTGCCTCCAACGTCGGCGGGAGGCGGTACGAGCAGTACTTC. It specifies CASNVGGRRYEQYF.

The chain uses TRBV15 and TRBJ1-4; D uncertain. The length of the CDR3 is 15 residues. Trimming took off 0 bases at V and 5 bases at J, with 10 bases between the two ends. Germline V lookup: CDR1 LNHNV, CDR2 YYDKDF (reference sequence). For the CDR3, the DNA is TGTGCCACCAGCAGAGATTACGGGATGAATGAAAAACTGTTTTTT. Protein: CATSRDYGMNEKLFF.

About this clone itself: One end of the junction varies from germline; a read error may be responsible. The chain joins TRBV15 to TRBJ2-6; D unresolved. The CDR3 contains 15 residues. Germline V CDR1 and CDR2: LNHNV, YYDKDF (reference sequence). DNA for the CDR3: TGTGCCACCAGCAGAGGGACCTCTGGAGCCAACGTCCTGACTTTC. Translation: CATSRGTSGANVLTF.

Notes on this clone: Other DNA sequences within the sample encode an identical CDR3. CDR3 sequence: CASSVGSGGTEAFF. The CDR3 DNA reads as TGTGCCAGCAGCGTAGGATCAGGGGGCACTGAAGCTTTCTTT. The V gene is TRBV9, the J gene TRBJ1-1, with 7 bases matching TRBD1. CDR3 length: 14 residues. The germline gives CDR1 SGDLS, CDR2 YYNGEE. After removal of 0 bases from V and 4 bases from J, the junction contained 3 bases not matched to a gene.

The genes are TRBV6-5 and TRBJ2-3; D is undetermined. V lost 2 bases and J 5 bases, leaving 11 bases between the germline ends. From germline, CDR1 is MNHEY and CDR2 SVGAGI. CDR3 size: 14 residues. CDR3 residues: CASSYTQRLDTQYF. The DNA for the CDR3 is TGTGCCAGCAGTTACACCCAGCGACTAGATACGCAGTATTTT.

The V and J genes are TRBV25-1 and TRBJ1-4; possibly TRBD1 for D (5 bases). The CDR3 loop spans 14 amino acids. V lost 1 base to trimming and J lost 6 bases, with 9 bases between them. The germline V gene encodes CDR1 MGHDK and CDR2 SYGVNS. In DNA form, the CDR3 reads TGTGCCAGCAGTGAATTGGGCAGGGATGAAAAACTGTTTTTT. Protein sequence: CASSELGRDEKLFF.

This clone was seen a handful of times. The CDR3 DNA reads TGTGCCAGCAGCCCTAGTGGGGGACAGAACACTGAAGCTTTCTTT. This sequence encodes CASSPSGGQNTEAFF. The chain links TRBV7-2 to TRBJ1-1; perhaps TRBD1 as D (6 bases). The CDR3 sequence is 15 residues long. V gave up 5 bases and J gave up 1 base, with 14 bases separating them. The germline V gene has CDR1 SGHTA and CDR2 FQGNSA. The complete variable domain, with remaining parts taken from reference TRBV7-2 and TRBJ1-1, reads GAGVSQSPSNKVTEKGKDVELRCDPISGHTALYWYRQSLGQGLEFLIYFQGNSAPDKSGLPSDRFSAERTGGSVSTLTIQRTQQEDSAVYLCASSPSGGQNTEAFFGQGTRLTVV.

This sequence joins TRBV28 and TRBJ2-7; D is undetermined. Trimming cost V 5 bases and J 2 bases, with 13 bases left between them. CDR1 MDHEN and CDR2 SYDVKM come from the germline V gene. This CDR3 has 14 residues. The CDR3 coding sequence is TGTGCCAGCAGTCCTCCAGCCAAGACCTACGAGCAGTACTTC. Translating it yields CASSPPAKTYEQYF.

This rearrangement joins TRBV6-1 to TRBJ2-5; a weak D match, TRBD1 (5 bases). This CDR3 spans 14 amino acids. The germline gives CDR1 MNHNS, CDR2 SASEGT. Trimming removed 8 bases from V and 3 bases from J, with 16 bases in between. The CDR3 DNA follows: TGTGCCAGCTCTTGGAGTGGGGCCAAAGAGACCCAGTACTTC. As protein: CASSWSGAKETQYF.

This clone is deemed medium-sized. This chain links TRBV6-1 with TRBJ1-5; the D is unclear. Germline V lookup: CDR1 MNHNS, CDR2 SASEGT. CDR3 size: 15 residues. Between the trimmed V and J ends, which lost 1 base and 1 base, there was a span of 8 bases. This CDR3 reads CASSEGMGSNQPQHF. The CDR3 nucleotides read TGTGCCAGCAGTGAAGGGATGGGGAGCAATCAGCCCCAGCATTTT.